Listed below are T cell receptor beta chains from one sample, sequenced in a study of control samples from healthy donors and cancer patients. Some clones are missing from TCRdb's copy, which holds only in-frame ones; the method was immunoSEQ multiplex PCR. The data contain about 120,000 clones, more than 75% of them singletons. The sequencing sample was made of blood. The receptors stem from a man aged 25 to 40 in good health. Each CDR3 is given without its conserved first and last residue. Expanded clones are given a class, and other clones once, few, many or no size at all.

TRBJ1-1 TRBV29-1 NA SVGEAF
TRBJ2-2 TRBV29-1 NA SVELRTENTGELF
TRBJ1-2 TRBV9 NA ASSLGRGDNGYT
TRBJ1-1 TRBV7-9 NA ASSLGTANTEAF
TRBJ1-5 TRBV5-1 NA ASSLWGEDNQPQH
TRBJ1-4 TRBV18 NA ASSPQDSQNEKLF
TRBJ2-3 TRBV6-2/TRBV6-3 NA ASSPDSSTDTQY
TRBJ2-7 TRBV18 NA ASSPPALTNYEQY
TRBJ1-4 TRBV4-1 NA ASSQQTGFNEKLF
TRBJ1-4 TRBV5-1 few ASSYRGAEKLF
TRBJ1-4 TRBV11-3 NA ASRQQGAQEKLF
TRBJ1-3 TRBV11-2 NA ASSSLRRGFSGNTIY
TRBJ1-5 TRBV4-1 NA ASSQDPAYSNQPQH
TRBJ1-2 TRBV20-1 NA SASGSYGYT
TRBJ1-4 TRBV6-6 NA ASSMDREYEKLF